A single sample gave rise to the 25 T cell receptor beta chains below, sequenced in a study of T cell responses to AZD1222 COVID-19 vaccine. Clones were read by immunoSEQ multiplex PCR, and TCRdb kept only the in-frame ones, dropping some. The sample holds some 120,000 clones; around 89% are singletons and the top ten take around 10%. The sequenced sample was peripheral blood, obtained on day 0 of MenACWY control vaccination. The receptors shown here come from an adult in good health.

This clone was counted a single time. The chain couples TRBV7-9 to TRBJ2-6, with D tentatively TRBD2 (6 bases). The germline V and J ends were trimmed by 5 bases and 1 base, with 9 bases remaining between them. The CDR3 is 15 amino acids. Germline CDR1 reads SEHNR; CDR2 reads FQNEAQ (reference sequence). The chain's CDR3 is CASSRGGSGANVLTF. CDR3 sequence (DNA): TGTGCCAGCAGCCGCGGAGGGTCTGGGGCCAACGTCCTGACTTTC.

The chain combines TRBV27 with TRBJ2-2, with D perhaps given as TRBD1 or TRBD2 (6 bases each). The germline V gene has CDR1 MNHEY and CDR2 SMNVEV (reference sequence). This CDR3 region has 17 residues. Deletions cut 2 bases from V and 4 bases from J, with 17 bases between. DNA of the CDR3: TGTGCCAGCAGTTTAAAGGCGGGGCAGGGGTCCACCGGGGAGCTGTTTTTT. Its translation: CASSLKAGQGSTGELFF.

This clone was seen just once. The chain uses TRBV2 and TRBJ2-1; 13 bases agree with TRBD2. With 6 bases clipped from V and 9 bases from J, the junction kept 8 bases outside the gene matches. The germline V gene encodes CDR1 SNHLY and CDR2 FYNNEI. This CDR3 has 15 amino acids. The CDR3 region has the DNA TGTGCCAGCAGACGAGGACTAGCGGGAGTCTCTGAGCAGTTCTTC. As protein: CASRRGLAGVSEQFF. Together with reference TRBV2 and TRBJ2-1, the CDR3 gives the full variable domain: EPEVTQTPSHQVTQMGQEVILRCVPISNHLYFYWYRQILGQKVEFLVSFYNNEISEKSEIFDDQFSVERPDGSNFTLKIRSTKLEDSAMYFCASRRGLAGVSEQFFGPGTRLTVL.

The chain combines TRBV11-2 with TRBJ2-6; possibly TRBD1 for D (6 bases). Trimming pared 4 bases from V and 0 bases from J, leaving 19 bases between. Germline V gene lookup returns CDR1 SGHAT and CDR2 FQNNGV. CDR3 size: 19 residues. CDR3 in amino acids: CASSSLRNTGSSGANVLTF. CDR3 DNA: TGTGCCAGCAGCTCACTTAGGAATACAGGGAGCTCTGGGGCCAACGTCCTGACTTTC.

This rearrangement joins TRBV4-2 to TRBJ1-5; D may be TRBD1 (6 bases). V was clipped by 0 bases and J by 5 bases, with 17 bases between them. The CDR3 length is 17 residues. From germline, CDR1 is LGHNA and CDR2 YNFKEQ. The CDR3 protein is CASSQDNDRGAYQPQHF. CDR3 bases: TGTGCCAGCAGCCAAGATAATGATAGGGGGGCCTATCAGCCCCAGCATTTT.

The V call is TRBV28, the J call TRBJ1-1; no definite D call. Germline values: CDR1 MDHEN, CDR2 SYDVKM. The V end lost 5 bases, the J end lost 0 bases, and 10 bases lay between the germline ends. This CDR3 contains 14 residues. CDR3 sequence reads: CASSPVSVNTEAFF. The CDR3 DNA reads as TGTGCCAGCAGTCCGGTCTCGGTGAACACTGAAGCTTTCTTT.

About this clone itself: Its ends do not fully match the called genes, so a read error is possible. The chain employs TRBV24-1 and TRBJ2-3; tentatively, D is TRBD2 (6 bases). Germline CDR1 KGHDR, CDR2 SFDVKD. This CDR3 has 14 amino acids. CDR3 nucleotide sequence: TGTGCCACTAGTGCCCGGGCGGGAACAGATACGCAGTATTTT. Amino acid sequence: CATSARAGTDTQYF.

About this clone: The sample carries other DNA sequences with the same CDR3. The chain is built from TRBV12-5 and TRBJ2-3; D might be TRBD1 or TRBD2, each matching 6 bases. CDR3 length: 13 residues. CDR1 is LGHNT and CDR2 is FRNRAP in the germline V gene. V was pared by 0 bases and J by 6 bases, with 7 bases between. DNA of the CDR3: TGTGCTAGTGGTTTGGTAGGGGGGGATACGCAGTATTTT. It is translated as CASGLVGGDTQYF. The full variable domain, rest sourced from reference TRBV12-5 and TRBJ2-3, is DARVTQTPRHKVTEMGQEVTMRCQPILGHNTVFWYRQTMMQGLELLAYFRNRAPLDDSGMPKDRFSAEMPDATLATLKIQPSEPRDSAVYFCASGLVGGDTQYFGPGTRLTVL.

This chain uses TRBV5-6 with TRBJ1-5; D might be TRBD1 (6 bases). CDR1 and CDR2 (germline): SGHDT, YYEEEE. The CDR3 has 12 amino acids. V was pared by 3 bases and J by 8 bases, with 9 bases between. The CDR3 region has the DNA TGTGCCAGCAGCTCGGGGGGCAAGCCCCAGCATTTT. Translation gives CASSSGGKPQHF.

This clone was counted once. V gene TRBV13 combines with J gene TRBJ2-1, with 10 bases lining up with TRBD2. CDR3 length: 17 amino acids. The germline CDR1 and CDR2 sequences are PRHDT and FYEKMQ (reference sequence). V lost 0 bases and J lost 3; bases outside the gene matches: 5. CDR3 in DNA: TGTGCCAGCAGCTTAGGAGGTCGGACTAGCGGCTACAATGAGCAGTTCTTC. The encoded protein is CASSLGGRTSGYNEQFF.

The J gene is TRBJ1-6, the V gene TRBV7-2, with 8 bases identical to TRBD1. The junction had 4 bases not matched to a gene; V was cut back by 5 bases and J by 10 bases. This CDR3 is built from 13 residues. Germline CDR1 SGHTA, CDR2 FQGNSA. CDR3 protein: CASSRTGRSPLHF. CDR3 DNA sequence: TGTGCCAGCAGCCGGACAGGGAGGTCACCCCTCCACTTT.

This chain joins TRBV28 and TRBJ2-7; possibly TRBD1 or TRBD2 for D (7 bases each). The V end was cut by 3 bases, the J end by 3 bases, with 15 bases between. This CDR3 comprises 15 residues. Per the germline V gene, CDR1 is MDHEN and CDR2 is SYDVKM. This CDR3 reads CASSLVAGGGYEQYF. CDR3 DNA: TGTGCCAGCAGTTTGGTGGCAGGGGGGGGCTACGAGCAGTACTTC.

This clone was recorded only once. The DNA for the CDR3 is TGTGCCAGCACCCCGGCCGGGAGCTCCTACAATGAGCAGTTCTTC. It translates to CASTPAGSSYNEQFF. The rearrangement joins TRBV7-3 to TRBJ2-1; D might be TRBD2 (6 bases). This CDR3 is 15 amino acids long. Germline CDR1 SGHTA, CDR2 FQGTGA. The ends were cut back, 7 bases at V and 0 bases at J, with 13 bases in the middle.

The sample holds a few counts of this clone. This chain links TRBV5-1 with TRBJ2-2, with TRBD1 identical over 8 bases. CDR1 and CDR2 from the germline V gene are SGHRS and YFSETQ. V trimming: 0 bases; J trimming: 6 bases; junction bases outside the gene matches: 7. The CDR3 is made up of 16 amino acids. The CDR3 loop reads CASSLAESGGPGELFF. CDR3 nucleotide sequence: TGCGCCAGCAGCTTGGCCGAGTCAGGGGGCCCCGGGGAGCTGTTTTTT. Full variable domain (remainder filled in from reference TRBV5-1 and TRBJ2-2): KAGVTQTPRYLIKTRGQQVTLSCSPISGHRSVSWYQQTPGQGLQFLFEYFSETQRNKGNFPGRFSGRQFSNSRSEMNVSTLELGDSALYLCASSLAESGGPGELFFGEGSRLTVL.

This sequence joins TRBV9 and TRBJ1-6; D is uncertain. The germline V gene encodes CDR1 SGDLS and CDR2 YYNGEE. The CDR3 extends over 15 amino acids. V lost 4 bases, J lost 7 bases, and 15 bases lay in between. The CDR3: CASSPGRGWNSPLHF. CDR3 sequence (DNA): TGTGCCAGCAGCCCCGGTCGCGGGTGGAATTCACCCCTCCACTTT.

Of note for this clone: The sample carries other DNA sequences with the same CDR3. The J gene is TRBJ1-4, the V gene TRBV6-5; D is possibly TRBD1 (5 bases). Germline V gene sequence: CDR1 MNHEY, CDR2 SVGAGI. The V end lost 0 bases, the J end lost 7 bases, and 12 bases lay between the germline ends. The CDR3 loop spans 15 amino acids. DNA for the CDR3: TGTGCCAGCAGTTACTCGGGCCAGGGTGGTGAAAAACTGTTTTTT. Its translation: CASSYSGQGGEKLFF.

The V gene is TRBV29-1, the J gene TRBJ2-2; no clear D. Germline CDR1 is SQVTM and CDR2 is ANQGSEA. Trimming removed 3 bases at V and 4 bases at J, with 6 bases between. This CDR3 is built from 12 residues. DNA for the CDR3: TGCAGCGTTGAGGTTGGCACCGGGGAGCTGTTTTTT. It encodes CSVEVGTGELFF.

This chain joins TRBV18 and TRBJ1-5, with D maybe TRBD1 (6 bases). Trimming removed 2 bases at V and 0 bases at J, with 8 bases between. The V gene's germline CDR1 is KGHSH and CDR2 LQKENI. The CDR3 has 15 amino acids. CDR3 bases: TGTGCCAGCTCACCAGAGACAGGTAGCAATCAGCCCCAGCATTTT. This translates into CASSPETGSNQPQHF.

The chain combines TRBV10-3 with TRBJ1-4; 7 bases line up with TRBD1. CDR1 ENHRY and CDR2 SYGVKD come from the germline V gene. V shed 3 bases, J shed 1 base, and the junction held 5 bases outside the gene matches. CDR3 length: 16 amino acids. The CDR3 protein is CAISDKNRGTNEKLFF. For the CDR3, the DNA is TGTGCCATCAGTGATAAGAACAGGGGAACTAATGAAAAACTGTTTTTT.

This clone was picked up a small number of times. V gene TRBV5-6 combines with J gene TRBJ2-3; no reliable D call. Germline-derived CDR1 and CDR2 are SGHDT and YYEEEE. V lost 0 bases and J 5 bases, leaving 19 bases between the germline ends. This CDR3 spans 17 amino acids. The CDR3 DNA reads TGTGCCAGCAGCTTGGCCTCGCGAAAAAGTGGTCTAGATACGCAGTATTTT. Protein: CASSLASRKSGLDTQYF. Together with reference TRBV5-6 and TRBJ2-3, the CDR3 gives the full variable domain: DAGVTQSPTHLIKTRGQQVTLRCSPKSGHDTVSWYQQALGQGPQFIFQYYEEEERQRGNFPDRFSGHQFPNYSSELNVNALLLGDSALYLCASSLASRKSGLDTQYFGPGTRLTVL.

The rearrangement joins TRBV27 to TRBJ2-5, with a possible D match to TRBD2 (5 bases). V lost 5 bases and J 4 bases, leaving 23 bases between the germline ends. Germline CDR1 is MNHEY and CDR2 is SMNVEV (reference sequence). The CDR3 extends over 17 amino acids. The CDR3 spells CASSMTGSGNEGETQYF. The CDR3 nucleotides read TGTGCCAGCAGTATGACGGGGAGTGGCAACGAGGGAGAGACCCAGTACTTC.

This chain links TRBV7-9 with TRBJ1-2, with a weak D call TRBD1 (6 bases). This CDR3 comprises 16 residues. The germline V gene has CDR1 SEHNR and CDR2 FQNEAQ (reference sequence). V was cut by 4 bases and J by 4 bases, with 19 bases left in between. The CDR3 region has the DNA TGTGCCAGCAGCTCCGACCGGACAGCCAGCCCCTATGGCTACACCTTC. This codes for CASSSDRTASPYGYTF.

The rearrangement links TRBV21-1 to TRBJ1-2; the D call in the table, TRBD1, was not verified against the DNA. TRBV21-1 is a recognized pseudogene. CDR3 length equals 12 residues. The CDR3 coding sequence is TGTGCCAGTTCTGACAGGAACTATGGCTACACCTTC. Its translation: CASSDRNYGYTF.

CDR3 bases: TGTGCCTGGGACTCTAGCGGGAGGGGCACAGATACGCAGTATTTT. The encoded protein is CAWDSSGRGTDTQYF. The genes are TRBV30 and TRBJ2-3; 12 nucleotides line up with TRBD2. The V and J ends lost 5 bases and 1 base, in that order; junction bases with no gene match: 4. This CDR3 is 15 amino acids long. CDR1 and CDR2 (germline): GTSNPN, SVGIG (reference sequence).

The chain joins TRBV6-6 to TRBJ2-1; D might be TRBD2 (5 bases). Germline CDR1 is MNHNY and CDR2 is SVGAGI (reference sequence). This CDR3 comprises 12 residues. V was clipped by 5 bases and J by 10 bases, with 12 bases between them. The CDR3 protein is CASSKLVLEQFF. The CDR3 DNA sequence: TGTGCCAGCAGTAAACTAGTGCTAGAGCAGTTCTTC.